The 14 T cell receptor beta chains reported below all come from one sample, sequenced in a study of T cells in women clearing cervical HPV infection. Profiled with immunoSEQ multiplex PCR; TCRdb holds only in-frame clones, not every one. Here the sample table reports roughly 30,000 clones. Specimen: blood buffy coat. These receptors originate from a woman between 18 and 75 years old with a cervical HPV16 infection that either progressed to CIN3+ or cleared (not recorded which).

The sequenced CDR3 bases are TGTGCCAGCAGCAAAGGGGGACATAACACCGGGGAG. Translated, it gives CASSKGGHNTGE. The CDR3 as a whole reads CASSKGGHNTGELFF. V usage is TRBV7-3 and J usage is TRBJ2-2, with a weak D call TRBD1 (6 bases). The read gets to within 3 residues of the CDR3 end, and the germline J gene fills in the rest. This CDR3 has 15 amino acids. With 5 bases removed from V and 2 bases from J, the gap between germline ends came to 12 bases. Germline V CDR1 and CDR2: SGHTA, FQGTGA.

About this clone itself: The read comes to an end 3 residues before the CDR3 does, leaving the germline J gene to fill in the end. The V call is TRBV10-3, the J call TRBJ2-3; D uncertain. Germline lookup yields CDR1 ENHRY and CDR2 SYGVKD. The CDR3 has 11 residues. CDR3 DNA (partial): TGTGCCACCCAAGCCCAAGAGACG. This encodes CATQAQET. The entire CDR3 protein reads CATQAQETQYF.

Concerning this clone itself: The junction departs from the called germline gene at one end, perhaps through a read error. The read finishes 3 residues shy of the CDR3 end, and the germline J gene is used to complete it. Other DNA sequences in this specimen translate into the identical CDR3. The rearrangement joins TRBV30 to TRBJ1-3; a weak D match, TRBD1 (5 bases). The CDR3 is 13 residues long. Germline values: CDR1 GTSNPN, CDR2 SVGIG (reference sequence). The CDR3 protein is CAWSVTGGNTIYF. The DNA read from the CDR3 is TGTGCCTGGAGTGTAACAGGTGGAAACACT.

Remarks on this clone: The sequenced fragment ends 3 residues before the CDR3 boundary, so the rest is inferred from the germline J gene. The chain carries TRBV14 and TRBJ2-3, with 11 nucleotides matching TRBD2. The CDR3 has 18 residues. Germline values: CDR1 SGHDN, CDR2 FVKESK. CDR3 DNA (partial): TGTGCCAGCAGCCAGGGATTAGCGGGGGGGTCGCCTCAAGAGACG. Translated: CASSQGLAGGSPQET. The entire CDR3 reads CASSQGLAGGSPQETQYF.

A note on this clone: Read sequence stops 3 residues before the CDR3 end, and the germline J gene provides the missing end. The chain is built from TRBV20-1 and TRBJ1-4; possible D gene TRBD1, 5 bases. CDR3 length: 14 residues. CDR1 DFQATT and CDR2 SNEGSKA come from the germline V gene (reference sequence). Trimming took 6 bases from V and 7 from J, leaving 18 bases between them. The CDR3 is CSASNTGVIEKLFF. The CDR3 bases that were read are TGCAGTGCCAGCAATACAGGCGTTATTGAAAAA.

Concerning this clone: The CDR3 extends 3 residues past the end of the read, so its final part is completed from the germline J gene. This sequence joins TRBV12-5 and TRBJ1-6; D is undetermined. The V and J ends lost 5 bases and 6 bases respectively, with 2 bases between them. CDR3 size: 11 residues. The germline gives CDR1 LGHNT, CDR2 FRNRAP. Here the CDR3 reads CASGLNSPLHF. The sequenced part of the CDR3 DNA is TGTGCTAGTGGTCTTAATTCACCC.

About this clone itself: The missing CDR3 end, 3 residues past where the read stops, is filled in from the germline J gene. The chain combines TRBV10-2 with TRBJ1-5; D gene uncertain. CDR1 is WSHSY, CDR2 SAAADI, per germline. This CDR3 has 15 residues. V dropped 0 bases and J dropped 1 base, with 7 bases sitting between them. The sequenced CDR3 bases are TGCGCCAGCAGTGAGTCGGGCAGGAGCAATCAGCCC. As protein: CASSESGRSNQP. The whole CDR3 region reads CASSESGRSNQPQHF.

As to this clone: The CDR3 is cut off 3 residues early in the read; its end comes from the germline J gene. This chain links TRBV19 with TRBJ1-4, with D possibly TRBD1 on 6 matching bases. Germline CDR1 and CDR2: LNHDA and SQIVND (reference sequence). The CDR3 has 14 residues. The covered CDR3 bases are TGTGCCAGTACGCGCGTCCCAGGGGTTTCACCA. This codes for CASTRVPGVSP. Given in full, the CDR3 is CASTRVPGVSPLFF.

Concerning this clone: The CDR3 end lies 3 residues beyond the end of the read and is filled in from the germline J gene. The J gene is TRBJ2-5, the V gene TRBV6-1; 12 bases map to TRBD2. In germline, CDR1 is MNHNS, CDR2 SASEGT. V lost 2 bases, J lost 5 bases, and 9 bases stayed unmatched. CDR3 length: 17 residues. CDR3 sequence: CASSEPTSGRSVETQYF. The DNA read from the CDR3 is TGTGCCAGCAGTGAACCAACTAGCGGGAGGTCCGTGGAGACC.

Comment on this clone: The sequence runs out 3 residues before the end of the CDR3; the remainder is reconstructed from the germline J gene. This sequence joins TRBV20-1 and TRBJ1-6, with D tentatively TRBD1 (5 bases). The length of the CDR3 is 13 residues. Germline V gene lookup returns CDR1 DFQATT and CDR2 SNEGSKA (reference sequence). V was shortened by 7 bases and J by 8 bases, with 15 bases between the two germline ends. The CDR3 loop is CSEEGPYYSPLHF. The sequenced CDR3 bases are TGCAGTGAGGAGGGGCCCTACTATTCACCC.

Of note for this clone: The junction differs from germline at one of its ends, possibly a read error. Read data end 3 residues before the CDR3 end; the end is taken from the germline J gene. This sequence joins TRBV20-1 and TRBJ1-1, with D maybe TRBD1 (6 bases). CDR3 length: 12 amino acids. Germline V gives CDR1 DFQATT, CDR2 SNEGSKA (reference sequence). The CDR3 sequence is CSAGEGQLEAFF. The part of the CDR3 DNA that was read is TGCAGTGCTGGAGAGGGACAACTCGAA.

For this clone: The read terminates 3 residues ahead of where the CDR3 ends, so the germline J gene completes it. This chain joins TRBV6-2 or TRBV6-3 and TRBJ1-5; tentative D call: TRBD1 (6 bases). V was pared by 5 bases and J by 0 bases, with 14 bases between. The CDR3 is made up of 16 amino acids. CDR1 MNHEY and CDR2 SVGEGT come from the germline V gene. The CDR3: CASSHQNRVSNQPQHF. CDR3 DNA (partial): TGTGCCAGCAGTCATCAGAACAGGGTTAGCAATCAGCCC.

The chain's CDR3 is CASSDTGQTKSKLFF. CDR3 DNA, as far as it was read: TGTGCCAGCAGCGATACGGGACAGACTAAGTCTAAG. The rearrangement joins TRBV7-2 to TRBJ2-2; 7 positions agree with TRBD1. The read ends 3 residues before the CDR3 terminus; that terminus is restored from the germline J gene. This CDR3 is 15 amino acids long. Germline V gene sequence: CDR1 SGHTA, CDR2 FQGNSA.

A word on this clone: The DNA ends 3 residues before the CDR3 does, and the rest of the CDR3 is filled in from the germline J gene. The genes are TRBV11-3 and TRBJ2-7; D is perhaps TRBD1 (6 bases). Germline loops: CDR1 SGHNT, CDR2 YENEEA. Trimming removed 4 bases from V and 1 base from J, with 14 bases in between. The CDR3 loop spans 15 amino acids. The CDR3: CASSSPPQGSYEQYF. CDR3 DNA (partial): TGTGCCAGCAGCTCCCCCCCGCAGGGGTCCTACGAG.